This passage covers 3 T cell receptor beta chains from one sample sequenced in a study of cytomegalovirus exposure and HLA in healthy donors (TCRdb year 2017). Libraries came from the immunoSEQ multiplex PCR assay. A mixture of 60 forward primers for TCR Vbeta segments and 13 reverse primers for TCR Jbeta segments was used in the multiplex PCR. What TCRdb holds here is the immuneACCESS table cut down to in-frame rearrangements. Part of the clones is not present; checked against another copy, under half of the missing clones reflect an unresolved V gene, and the others are unexplained. This sample comprises 200,000 to 250,000 clones, roughly 80% of them detected only once. About 14% of the sample belongs to the ten largest clones. The sample comprised PBMCs. The receptors derive from a man between 40 and 49 years old in good health and CMV-seronegative.

J is TRBJ1-1 and V is TRBV6-4; 7 nucleotides agree with TRBD1. J was trimmed by 2 bases and V by 0 bases; bases with no gene match: 6. The CDR3 length is 16 residues. Germline values: CDR1 MRHNA, CDR2 SNTAGT. The CDR3 DNA reads TGTGCCAGCAGTGACTCCCAGGGGGATATTAACACTGAAGCTTTCTTT. Amino acids: CASSDSQGDINTEAFF.

The chain is built from TRBV28 and TRBJ2-7, with a weak D call TRBD2 (6 bases). The germline V gene has CDR1 MDHEN and CDR2 SYDVKM. V was cut by 3 bases and J by 3 bases, with 12 bases left in between. The CDR3 spans 14 residues. The CDR3 spells CASSFPGLVYEQYF. As DNA, the CDR3 is TGTGCCAGCAGTTTTCCGGGACTCGTCTACGAGCAGTACTTC.

The rearrangement links TRBV7-2 to TRBJ2-5, with D perhaps matching TRBD2 (7 bases). CDR3 size: 14 residues. CDR1 and CDR2 from the germline V gene are SGHTA and FQGNSA. Trimming removed 5 bases at V and 4 bases at J, with 14 bases between. CDR3 coding DNA: TGTGCCAGCAGCCCTTCGGGGGGCCGAGAGACCCAGTACTTC. Protein sequence: CASSPSGGRETQYF.